Presented here are 22 T cell receptor beta chains from one specimen sequenced in a study of T-cell memory formation after mild COVID-19. TCRdb fed the 5' RACE reads into MiXCR, producing one record per CDR3 protein. Here the sample spans 70,000 to 100,000 distinct CDR3 sequences, more than 13% being singletons. The material sequenced was PBMCs or a T cell subset sorted from them (not recorded which). The receptors shown here come from a man aged 18 to 29 who had mild COVID-19 (a few samples of this study predate the infection). Cell type and time point are not known.

The chain combines TRBV6-2 or TRBV6-3 with TRBJ2-5; tentatively, D is TRBD1 or TRBD2 (5 bases each). Trimming pared 6 bases from V and 5 bases from J, leaving 19 bases between. This CDR3 region has 15 residues. Germline V gene data show CDR1 as MNHEY and CDR2 as SVGEGT. CDR3 region: CASSKRDFWGETQYF. The CDR3 DNA reads as TGTGCCAGCAGCAAGAGGGATTTCTGGGGGGAGACCCAGTACTTC.

This clonotype was recorded a few times. The chain combines TRBV29-1 with TRBJ2-2; 8 nucleotides match TRBD1. V lost 0 bases and J lost 3; bases outside the gene matches: 6. This CDR3 comprises 16 residues. Germline V gene sequence: CDR1 SQVTM, CDR2 ANQGSEA. DNA for the CDR3: TGCAGCGTTGAAGATAAGGCAGGGGGCCACACCGGGGAGCTGTTTTTT. Translation gives CSVEDKAGGHTGELFF.

The chain combines TRBV5-5 with TRBJ2-3; D remains ambiguous. Germline values: CDR1 SGHKS, CDR2 YYEKEE (reference sequence). This CDR3 comprises 17 residues. V shed 1 base and J shed 2 bases, with 17 bases lying between them. The CDR3 spells CASSLSDRVTSTDTQYF. Here the CDR3 DNA reads TGTGCCAGCAGCTTGTCTGACCGGGTCACCTCCACAGATACGCAGTATTTT.

In DNA, the CDR3 is TGTGCCAGCAGCTTATCGGACAGCTTGTCGGACGAGCAGTACGTC. Encoded protein: CASSLSDSLSDEQYV. The chain carries TRBV7-6 and TRBJ2-7; a possible D gene is TRBD1 (6 bases). The V end lost 2 bases, the J end lost 5 bases, and 16 bases lay between the germline ends. Germline V gives CDR1 SGHVS, CDR2 FNYEAQ. The CDR3 is made up of 15 amino acids.

This clonotype was counted between two and nine times. The rearrangement links TRBV5-1 to TRBJ2-5; 8 nucleotides line up with TRBD2. Unmatched junction bases numbered 7, after V lost 2 bases and J lost 4 bases. The germline gives CDR1 SGHRS, CDR2 YFSETQ. The CDR3 sequence is 15 residues long. CDR3 in amino acids: CASSFKRGKVETQYF. CDR3 DNA: TGCGCCAGCAGCTTCAAGCGGGGGAAGGTAGAGACCCAGTACTTC.

A few counts support this clonotype. The rearrangement uses TRBV10-2 and TRBJ1-3; D not resolved. Germline-derived CDR1 and CDR2 are WSHSY and SAAADI. Between the trimmed V and J ends, which lost 3 bases and 4 bases, there was a span of 7 bases. The CDR3 contains 13 residues. The CDR3 reads CASSDAGGNTIYF. The CDR3 nucleotides are TGCGCCAGCAGTGACGCCGGGGGAAACACCATATATTTT.

This clonotype was seen repeatedly, ten times or more. The chain employs TRBV4-3 and TRBJ2-1; D is undetermined. V gave up 1 base and J gave up 4 bases, with 5 bases separating them. The CDR3 totals 13 residues. Germline assignment: CDR1 LGHNA and CDR2 YSLEER. The CDR3 DNA reads TGCGCCAGCAGCCAAGGCGGATACAATGAGCAGTTCTTC. Translation: CASSQGGYNEQFF.

This clonotype has ten or more counts. V and J are TRBV12-3 or TRBV12-4 and TRBJ2-1, with D unresolved. The CDR3 is 12 amino acids. Trimming took 2 bases from V and 9 from J, leaving 8 bases between them. CDR3 coding DNA: TGTGCCAGCAGTTTATCCGACGCTGAGCAGTTCTTC. Its protein is CASSLSDAEQFF.

The V and J genes are TRBV7-8 and TRBJ2-5; D is ambiguous. Trimming pared 1 base from V and 4 bases from J, leaving 7 bases between. Per the germline V gene, CDR1 is SGHVS and CDR2 is FQNEAQ. There are 13 residues in the CDR3. DNA for the CDR3: TGTGCCAGCAGCTTAGGGTCCCCAGAGACCCAGTACTTC. This codes for CASSLGSPETQYF.

V is TRBV5-5 and J is TRBJ1-1, with a possible D match to TRBD1 (5 bases). CDR1 and CDR2 from the germline V gene are SGHKS and YYEKEE (reference sequence). V lost 2 bases, J lost 7 bases, and 18 bases lay in between. This CDR3 spans 15 amino acids. Here the CDR3 reads CASSLLQAPSVEAFF. CDR3 DNA: TGTGCCAGCAGCTTACTACAGGCCCCTTCGGTTGAAGCTTTCTTT. Based on the CDR3 plus reference TRBV5-5 and TRBJ1-1, the full variable domain is DAGVTQSPTHLIKTRGQQVTLRCSPISGHKSVSWYQQVLGQGPQFIFQYYEKEERGRGNFPDRFSARQFPNYSSELNVNALLLGDSALYLCASSLLQAPSVEAFFGQGTRLTVV.

The rearrangement uses TRBV4-2 and TRBJ2-5; TRBD1 or TRBD2 may be the D gene (6 bases each). V gave up 1 base and J gave up 5 bases, with 17 bases separating them. Germline V gene lookup returns CDR1 LGHNA and CDR2 YNFKEQ. The CDR3 consists of 16 residues. CDR3 bases: TGTGCCAGCAGCCAAGGGGGGGCAGGGGTCCTTGAGACCCAGTACTTC. As protein: CASSQGGAGVLETQYF.

CDR3 DNA sequence: TGTGCCAGCAGCTTAGGGTACAGGGCCAGCACAGATACGCAGTATTTT. Residues: CASSLGYRASTDTQYF. The J gene is TRBJ2-3, the V gene TRBV7-2; weak D call: TRBD1 (6 bases). V was shortened by 1 base and J by 0 bases, with 11 bases between the two germline ends. This CDR3 contains 16 residues. Germline lookup yields CDR1 SGHTA and CDR2 FQGNSA. The whole variable domain, filled in from reference TRBV7-2 and TRBJ2-3, reads GAGVSQSPSNKVTEKGKDVELRCDPISGHTALYWYRQSLGQGLEFLIYFQGNSAPDKSGLPSDRFSAERTGGSVSTLTIQRTQQEDSAVYLCASSLGYRASTDTQYFGPGTRLTVL.

This clonotype was seen only a few times. V gene TRBV4-3 combines with J gene TRBJ1-2; D ambiguous. The CDR3 loop spans 15 amino acids. V lost 0 bases to trimming and J lost 5 bases, with 13 bases between them. In germline, CDR1 is LGHNA, CDR2 YSLEER. The CDR3, as DNA: TGCGCCAGCAGCCAAGATCTCCCAGCACGATATGGCTACACCTTC. Residues: CASSQDLPARYGYTF.

A few counts support this clonotype. The rearrangement links TRBV20-1 to TRBJ2-1; 9 bases line up with TRBD2. This CDR3 is built from 15 residues. J was trimmed by 8 bases and V by 3 bases; bases with no gene match: 11. The germline gives CDR1 DFQATT, CDR2 SNEGSKA (reference sequence). The CDR3 region has the DNA TGCAGTGCTAGGGAGAGCGGGGGGCTTTCAGATGAGCAGTTCTTC. It yields the protein CSARESGGLSDEQFF.

This clonotype was seen many times. This chain links TRBV7-9 with TRBJ1-2; the match to TRBD1 covers 9 bases. J was trimmed by 4 bases and V by 4 bases; bases with no gene match: 7. The CDR3 runs to 15 residues. Germline values: CDR1 SEHNR, CDR2 FQNEAQ (reference sequence). CDR3 region: CASSSGTGIVYGYTF. The CDR3 DNA reads as TGTGCCAGCAGCTCTGGGACAGGGATAGTCTATGGCTACACCTTC.

This CDR3 is CASSLGDGRGETQYF. Written as DNA, the CDR3 is TGTGCCAGCAGCTTAGGGGACGGAAGGGGGGAGACCCAGTACTTC. This rearrangement joins TRBV13 to TRBJ2-5; possibly TRBD1 for D (6 bases). Per the germline V gene, CDR1 is PRHDT and CDR2 is FYEKMQ (reference sequence). V lost 0 bases to trimming and J lost 5 bases, with 13 bases between them. CDR3 length: 15 amino acids.

This clonotype was seen a handful of times. V is TRBV6-1 and J is TRBJ1-1; no clear D. Germline V gives CDR1 MNHNS, CDR2 SASEGT. The CDR3 is made up of 11 amino acids. Trimming took 4 bases from V and 10 from J, leaving 10 bases between them. The CDR3 DNA follows: TGTGCCAGCAGTGGGCCATTGGGAGCTTTCTTT. This translates into CASSGPLGAFF.

The chain joins TRBV10-3 to TRBJ2-7; no definite D call. The germline V gene has CDR1 ENHRY and CDR2 SYGVKD. This CDR3 is built from 12 residues. V was pared by 10 bases and J by 1 base, with 11 bases between. The CDR3 coding sequence is TGTGCCACCTCGGGCGCGTCCTACGAGCAGTACGTC. This translates into CATSGASYEQYV.

This clonotype was recorded at least ten times. The chain employs TRBV5-1 and TRBJ2-5; TRBD1 matches 9 bases. The length of the CDR3 is 15 residues. With V trimmed by 4 bases and J by 7 bases, 11 bases remained unmatched. Germline CDR1 is SGHRS and CDR2 is YFSETQ. The CDR3 sequence: CASSEGGTGIGTQYF. CDR3 nucleotide sequence: TGCGCCAGCAGCGAAGGGGGGACAGGGATCGGGACCCAGTACTTC.

This clonotype was seen only a few times. The CDR3 nucleotides read TGTGCCAGCAGGGGAGTAGACCTGTTAAGCTCCTACGAGCAGTACGTC. Translation gives CASRGVDLLSSYEQYV. The V gene is TRBV6-2 or TRBV6-3, the J gene TRBJ2-7; D might be TRBD2 (5 bases). The CDR3 is made up of 16 amino acids. The germline CDR1 and CDR2 sequences are MNHEY and SVGEGT. V was shortened by 6 bases and J by 0 bases, with 18 bases between the two germline ends.

V is TRBV7-6 and J is TRBJ2-1; D is unclear. The CDR3 runs 12 residues. CDR1 is SGHVS and CDR2 is FNYEAQ in the germline V gene. V was shortened by 5 bases and J by 7 bases, with 9 bases between the two germline ends. CDR3 loop: CASSLDPNEQFF. CDR3 DNA sequence: TGTGCCAGCAGCCTCGACCCGAATGAGCAGTTCTTC.

This clonotype was observed a few times. The chain employs TRBV4-2 and TRBJ2-7; 9 bases map to TRBD1. The V gene end was trimmed by 4 bases and the J gene end by 4 bases; junction bases not matched to a gene: 20. Per the germline V gene, CDR1 is LGHNA and CDR2 is YNFKEQ. CDR3 length equals 19 residues. In DNA form, the CDR3 reads TGTGCCAGCAGCCCCCATGCTCCAACAGCGGACAGGGGTATTTACGAGCAGTACTTC. It yields the protein CASSPHAPTADRGIYEQYF.